This T cell receptor beta chain was profiled in a study of graft-versus-host responses after intestinal transplantation (dated by TCRdb to the early 2020s). Context from the whole study: Multivisceral, liver-intestinal, or isolated intestinal transplants were received by the recipients. All recipients received anti-thymocyte globulin induction followed by maintenance tacrolimus and steroids for 3 to 4 years. Graft-versus-host and host-versus-graft alloreactive T cell clones were tracked in the graft, circulation and bone marrow after intestinal transplantation using bulk TCR-beta CDR3 sequencing. Alloreactive clones were identified by sequencing pre-transplant mixed lymphocyte reaction products and comparing these products with unstimulated pre-transplant donor and recipient T cells. The cohort enrolled roughly 25 intestinal transplant recipients including one retransplant, and a few patients lacking pretransplant specimens were excluded. Donor T cell macrochimerism was defined as a peak of at least 4% donor T cells among recipient peripheral blood mononuclear cells. Rather than going through the commercial service, samples from a few later patients were sequenced in-house on an Illumina MiSeq and processed with MiXCR. Overall study results and their limits: Early after transplant, declines in HvG clones were associated with peak levels of circulating GvH clones. The conclusions were limited by the relatively low number and heterogeneity of the intestinal transplant patients. GvH clones were detected in recipient bone marrow, and some appeared earlier in ileal mucosa or blood, consistent with an intestinal mucosal origin. In patients with donor T cell macrochimerism, the allografts had high GvH to HvG T cell clonal ratios.

The time point label, as the study defines it: cells obtained before transplantation from donor or recipient. CD3+CD4+ and CD3+CD8+ populations were FACS-sorted from unstimulated pre-transplant donor and recipient cells taken from spleen or lymph nodes. Concerning this clone: Its antigen remains undetermined. Per-base quality was not reported, and no clone a single base away is much larger than it.

The germline V gene encodes CDR1 MNHNS and CDR2 SASEGT. The germline ends are 13 bases apart after V is trimmed by 6 bases and J by 14 bases. The CDR3 starts with the cysteine, ends with the phenylalanine, and has 11 residues. Here the CDR3 DNA is all that survives: 33 bases in frame from base 1. The method was the immunoSEQ multiplex PCR assay. For most patients, genomic DNA was isolated using the Qiagen DNeasy Blood and Tissue Kit and was shipped frozen to Adaptive Biotechnologies for TCR sequencing. For most patients, genomic DNA was subjected to high-throughput TCR-beta CDR3 sequencing by Adaptive Biotechnologies. As for the authors' bioinformatics: TCR sequencing data for around 19 patients were retrieved from Adaptive's ImmunoSEQ software; a few other patients were processed with MiXCR and VDJtools. To correct CD4 versus CD8 sorting errors, sequences present in both subsets at a frequency ratio below 5:1 were removed. CDR3 nucleotide sequences shared between donor and recipient were removed because the origin of such sequences could not be assigned. To count as alloreactive, a clone needed at least 2-fold expansion over unstimulated cells and a minimum CFSE-low frequency of 0.002% (template counts) or 0.001% (read counts). Clones were considered mappable if detected in sequenced pre-transplant spleen, lymph node, or MLR CFSE-low populations of the donor or recipient. The cumulative frequency of alloreactive clones was calculated as a percentage of all sequences, weighted by copy number. The source is immuneACCESS, and TCRdb retained only in-frame sequences with V and J called. Part of the clones is not carried over; for the studies checked, unresolved V genes explain less than half of this, and the remainder is unexplained. D and trimming were read from the DNA, whereas the V and J calls and clone size are those reported in that table. This sample has some 97,000 clones in its table, and about 90% of those were observed once. Around 0.95% of the sample lies in the top ten.

The specimen comprised unstimulated CD4+ T cells sorted from spleen or lymph node cells, sampled before transplant. The sequence joins TRBV6-1 to TRBJ1-4; D gene: possibly TRBD1, on 5 matching bases. The sequence came from a human donor who was the organ donor for an intestinal transplant. The CDR3: CASRDTSYLFF. The sequenced DNA: TGTGCCAGCAGGGACACCTCTTACCTGTTTTTT.